A single sample gave rise to the 26 T cell receptor beta chains below, sequenced in a study of tumor-infiltrating lymphocytes in primary liver carcinoma. From roughly 18-30 mg of unsorted bulk tissue, DNA and RNA were co-extracted together. Constant-region priming of roughly 500 ng total RNA yielded TCR beta cDNA. ARM-PCR was slightly modified, and three nested multiplex PCR rounds with it gave rise to the TCR beta libraries. TRBV1-TRBV30 forward primers and a C-beta reverse primer were used in the first two PCR rounds, which each ran for about 10 cycles. Via MiXCR, TCRdb re-called the multiplex PCR reads, giving one row per CDR3 protein. The sample has roughly 200,000 distinct CDR3 sequences; approximately 80% are singletons. Sequencing input: tumor tissue from primary liver carcinoma. Receptors originate from a man between 40 and 49 years old with primary liver carcinoma and hepatitis B virus infection.

Turning to this clonotype: An end of the junction does not agree with germline; a read error may underlie this. The chain employs TRBV11-3 and TRBJ2-3, with a tentative D call TRBD1 (5 bases). Looked up from germline, CDR1 is SGHNT and CDR2 is YENEEA. The CDR3 sequence is 16 residues long. The CDR3 region is CASSLDSASMTDTRYF. The CDR3 nucleotides read TGTGCCAGCAGCTTAGACAGCGCGAGTATGACAGATACGCGGTATTTT. Drawing the rest from reference TRBV11-3 and TRBJ2-3, the complete variable domain is EAGVVQSPRYKIIEKKQPVAFWCNPISGHNTLYWYLQNLGQGPELLIRYENEEAVDDSQLPKDRFSAERLKGVDSTLKIQPAELGDSAVYLCASSLDSASMTDTRYFGPGTRLTVL.

In regard to this clonotype: At one end the junction does not follow the germline gene, possibly because of a read error. This CDR3 is CSISTGWGMNTEAFF. CDR3 coding DNA: TGTAGCATTTCCACAGGGTGGGGCATGAACACTGAAGCTTTCTTT. This chain links TRBV29-1 with TRBJ1-1; D may be TRBD1 (6 bases). Germline values: CDR1 SQVTM, CDR2 ANQGSEA. CDR3 length equals 15 residues.

This clonotype was observed a few times. The gene calls are TRBV20-1 and TRBJ1-2; D is perhaps TRBD1 (6 bases). In germline, CDR1 is DFQATT, CDR2 SNEGSKA (reference sequence). V was trimmed by 6 bases and J by 6 bases, leaving 14 bases between them. This CDR3 is 12 amino acids long. CDR3 DNA: TGCAGTGCCCTACAGGGATCTGATGGCTACACCTTC. Translation gives CSALQGSDGYTF.

This chain connects TRBV30 to TRBJ2-7; D is possibly TRBD1 or TRBD2 (6 bases each). V lost 3 bases and J lost 4, with 13 bases in between. This CDR3 has 13 amino acids. The germline V gene encodes CDR1 GTSNPN and CDR2 SVGIG (reference sequence). CDR3 DNA sequence: TGTGCCTGGAGGTCGGGGGCAAGGTACGAGCAGTACTTC. Protein product: CAWRSGARYEQYF.

As to this clonotype: The junction does not match germline at one end; this may be a read error. The chain has TRBV29-1 and TRBJ2-1; 13 positions agree with TRBD2. This CDR3 comprises 14 residues. Per germline, CDR1 SQVTM and CDR2 ANQGSEA. The CDR3 here is CSVRLAGGRNEQIF. The CDR3 nucleotides read TGCAGCGTAAGACTAGCGGGAGGTCGGAATGAGCAGATCTTC.

On this clonotype itself: A much bigger clone sits one base away, suggesting this may be a read error. This sequence joins TRBV4-2 and TRBJ2-6; the D call may be TRBD1 or TRBD2 (6 bases each). Per the germline V gene, CDR1 is LGHNA and CDR2 is YNFKEQ. The CDR3 is 15 amino acids. Trimming pared 5 bases from V and 4 bases from J, leaving 12 bases between. DNA for the CDR3: TGTGCCAGCAGCTCCCCGGGGGCCGGGGCCAACGTCCTGACTTTC. Translating it yields CASSSPGAGANVLTF.

This clonotype ranks as large (0.1 to 1%). This sequence joins TRBV11-2 and TRBJ2-6; 8 nucleotides line up with TRBD1. Germline lookup yields CDR1 SGHAT and CDR2 FQNNGV. The CDR3 extends over 21 amino acids. J gave up 0 bases and V 5 bases, and 18 bases lay outside the gene matches. The CDR3 DNA is TGTGCCAGCAGCATGGGGGGAGACAGGGGCATTTCCCTCTCTGGGGCCAACGTCCTGACTTTC. Protein: CASSMGGDRGISLSGANVLTF.

The chain uses TRBV6-6 and TRBJ2-1, with 8 nucleotides matching TRBD2. CDR1 and CDR2 (germline): MNHNY, SVGAGI (reference sequence). CDR3 size: 16 residues. After removal of 2 bases from V and 10 bases from J, the junction contained 13 bases not matched to a gene. CDR3 amino acids: CASSYQGGGSGNEQFF. The CDR3, as DNA: TGTGCCAGCAGTTACCAGGGCGGGGGGTCCGGCAACGAGCAGTTCTTC.

In regard to this clonotype: At one end the junction does not follow the germline gene, possibly because of a read error. The chain links TRBV28 to TRBJ2-6; the D gene is possibly TRBD1 (5 bases). The CDR3 is made up of 14 amino acids. Germline V gene data show CDR1 as MDHEN and CDR2 as SYDVKM. As DNA, the CDR3 is TGTGCCAGGAGCTCCCCCGCTGGGGCCGACGTCCTGACTTTC. Translated, it gives CARSSPAGADVLTF. Based on the CDR3 plus reference TRBV28 and TRBJ2-6, the full variable domain is DVKVTQSSRYLVKRTGEKVFLECVQDMDHENMFWYRQDPGLGLRLIYFSYDVKMKEKGDIPEGYSVSREKKERFSLILESASTNQTSMYLCARSSPAGADVLTFGAGSRLTVL.

The chain uses TRBV12-3 or TRBV12-4 and TRBJ1-5, with D perhaps matching TRBD1 (5 bases). With 7 bases removed from V and 4 bases from J, the gap between germline ends came to 17 bases. The CDR3 loop spans 15 amino acids. Here the CDR3 DNA reads TGTGCCAGCACGCGGGGCGACACAATAAATCAGCCCCAGCATTTT. Amino acid sequence: CASTRGDTINQPQHF.

With regard to this clonotype: As the CDR3 is not closed by the conserved phenylalanine or tryptophan, this likely results from a read error. The chain is built from TRBV15 and TRBJ2-4; TRBD1 matches 9 bases. Germline V gene data show CDR1 as LNHNV and CDR2 as YYDKDF (reference sequence). This CDR3 is 16 amino acids long. CDR3 region: CATSRGTGLARNIQYL. DNA of the CDR3: TGTGCCACCAGTAGAGGGACAGGGTTAGCCAGAAACATTCAGTACCTC.

Comments on this clonotype: Without the conserved terminal phenylalanine or tryptophan, this CDR3 likely stems from a read error. The chain employs TRBV6-1 and TRBJ2-7, with TRBD1 identical over 8 bases. Germline CDR1 MNHNS, CDR2 SASEGT. CDR3 length equals 13 residues. V trimming: 3 bases; J trimming: 6 bases; junction bases outside the gene matches: 4. This CDR3 reads CASSDGDRTEQYI. The DNA of the CDR3 is TGTGCCAGCAGTGACGGGGACAGGACCGAGCAGTACATC.

Comment on this clonotype: One junction end does not reproduce the germline sequence, and a read error may be involved. This rearrangement joins TRBV28 to TRBJ2-1; 13 nucleotides line up with TRBD2. The length of the CDR3 is 19 residues. CDR1 MDHEN and CDR2 SYDVKM come from the germline V gene. The CDR3 spells CASSFTGLAGLSSYNEQFF. In DNA form, the CDR3 reads TGTGCCAGTAGTTTTACGGGACTAGCGGGATTGAGCTCCTACAATGAGCAGTTCTTC.

As regards this clonotype: A much larger clone lies a single base off, so this may be a read error. V and J are TRBV28 and TRBJ1-5, with unresolved D. The CDR3 spans 17 residues. Germline CDR1 reads MDHEN; CDR2 reads SYDVKM. V was shortened by 4 bases and J by 5 bases, with 21 bases between the two germline ends. The DNA of the CDR3 is TGTGCCAGCAGTTCGTCCATTACCCGAGAGAGGGATCAGCCCCAGCATTTT. It codes for CASSSSITRERDQPQHF.

On this clonotype: Mismatch with germline at one junction end may stem from a read error. This chain joins TRBV5-5 and TRBJ1-5; 7 bases match TRBD1. This CDR3 spans 16 amino acids. CDR1 and CDR2 (germline): SGHKS, YYEKEE (reference sequence). Here the CDR3 DNA reads TGCGTCAGCAGCTCGGGACAGACGATTAGCAATCAGCCACAGCATTTT. This codes for CVSSSGQTISNQPQHF. Full variable domain (missing parts from reference TRBV5-5 and TRBJ1-5): DAGVTQSPTHLIKTRGQQVTLRCSPISGHKSVSWYQQVLGQGPQFIFQYYEKEERGRGNFPDRFSARQFPNYSSELNVNALLLGDSALYLCVSSSGQTISNQPQHFGDGTRLSIL.

Turning to this clonotype: This may arise from a read error, as a much more abundant clone is one base away. V is TRBV5-1 and J is TRBJ2-1, with TRBD2 matching 11 bases. CDR1 and CDR2 (germline): SGHRS, YFSETQ. This CDR3 region has 13 residues. CDR3 sequence: CVSSATSGKVQFF. CDR3 sequence (DNA): TGCGTCAGCAGCGCGACTAGCGGGAAGGTGCAGTTCTTC.

The chain couples TRBV4-2 to TRBJ2-5; 14 bases agree with TRBD2. This CDR3 comprises 18 residues. Per germline, CDR1 LGHNA and CDR2 YNFKEQ. Written as DNA, the CDR3 is TGTACAAACAGCCTAACGACTAGCGGGAGGGCCGGCTCGGAGACCCAGTACTTC. Protein: CTNSLTTSGRAGSETQYF.

Points on this clonotype: Likely a read error: the CDR3 ends without its conserved phenylalanine or tryptophan. The V and J genes are TRBV29-1 and TRBJ1-2, with TRBD1 as a possible D gene (5 bases). This CDR3 is built from 18 residues. The germline CDR1 and CDR2 sequences are SQVTM and ANQGSEA. The CDR3 sequence: CSVGAPTGTQVANYDYTS. DNA for the CDR3: TGCAGCGTTGGGGCGCCAACAGGAACTCAAGTGGCTAACTATGACTACACCTCC.

Note on this clonotype: The CDR3 does not end in the conserved phenylalanine or tryptophan, so this is likely a read error. V gene TRBV29-1 combines with J gene TRBJ2-2; tentatively, D is TRBD2 (5 bases). Germline V gene data show CDR1 as SQVTM and CDR2 as ANQGSEA. The CDR3 is 13 residues long. V gave up 5 bases and J gave up 3 bases, with 10 bases separating them. This CDR3 reads CSVFMEDTGELFL. The CDR3 bases are TGCAGCGTTTTCATGGAGGACACCGGGGAGCTGTTTCTT.

The DNA of the CDR3 is TGTGCCAGCAGTGAACAGCGTATAGCTGGGGCCAACGTCCTGACTTTC. This gives the protein CASSEQRIAGANVLTF. The genes are TRBV6-1 and TRBJ2-6; no definite D call. The CDR3 runs to 16 residues. Germline values: CDR1 MNHNS, CDR2 SASEGT. V was cut by 2 bases and J by 2 bases, with 10 bases left in between.

This chain connects TRBV28 to TRBJ2-7; tentative D call: TRBD2 (6 bases). The germline gives CDR1 MDHEN, CDR2 SYDVKM. This CDR3 is 15 amino acids long. V lost 5 bases to trimming and J lost 3 bases, with 17 bases between them. The CDR3 here is CASSQTMGGLYEQYF. The CDR3 region has the DNA TGTGCCAGCAGTCAAACGATGGGGGGACTCTACGAGCAGTACTTC. The whole variable domain, filled in from reference TRBV28 and TRBJ2-7, reads DVKVTQSSRYLVKRTGEKVFLECVQDMDHENMFWYRQDPGLGLRLIYFSYDVKMKEKGDIPEGYSVSREKKERFSLILESASTNQTSMYLCASSQTMGGLYEQYFGPGTRLTVT.

As to this clonotype: A single base separates this from a much larger clone, so it may be a read error. This sequence joins TRBV28 and TRBJ1-1; D uncertain. This CDR3 has 15 residues. The V gene lost 5 bases and the J gene lost 3 bases, with 16 bases spanning the gap. Germline lookup yields CDR1 MDHEN and CDR2 SYDVKM. This CDR3 reads CASSPRETGYTEAFF. The CDR3 DNA reads TGTGCCAGCAGTCCCCGGGAGACTGGATACACTGAAGCTTTCTTT. Drawing the rest from reference TRBV28 and TRBJ1-1, the complete variable domain is DVKVTQSSRYLVKRTGEKVFLECVQDMDHENMFWYRQDPGLGLRLIYFSYDVKMKEKGDIPEGYSVSREKKERFSLILESASTNQTSMYLCASSPRETGYTEAFFGQGTRLTVV.

The genes are TRBV12-3 or TRBV12-4 and TRBJ2-7, with a tentative D call TRBD1 (7 bases). The CDR3 runs to 14 residues. Trimming took off 9 bases at V and 3 bases at J, with 18 bases between the two ends. The CDR3 nucleotides read TGTGCCAGAACCAAGGGGGGACAGTTCTACGAGCAGTACTTC. It translates to CARTKGGQFYEQYF.

About this clonotype itself: The germline gene is not matched at one end of the junction; a read error may be the cause. This sequence joins TRBV11-3 and TRBJ2-3; the D gene is possibly TRBD2 (5 bases). The germline CDR1 and CDR2 sequences are SGHNT and YENEEA. The CDR3 loop spans 15 amino acids. The CDR3, as DNA: TGTGTCAGCAGCTTTAGCAGGAGGTGGACAGATACGCAGTATTTT. The encoded protein is CVSSFSRRWTDTQYF.

To note about this clonotype: Likely a read error: the CDR3 ends without its conserved phenylalanine or tryptophan. J is TRBJ2-1 and V is TRBV11-2; D is ambiguous. Germline V gene sequence: CDR1 SGHAT, CDR2 FQNNGV. The CDR3 consists of 12 residues. The CDR3 DNA reads as TGTACCACCAGCTTCAATTACAATGAGCAGTTCTTA. This translates into CTTSFNYNEQFL.

This chain joins TRBV4-3 and TRBJ2-5; 11 bases are a match to TRBD2. CDR1 LGHNA and CDR2 YSLEER come from the germline V gene. V trimming: 8 bases; J trimming: 4 bases; junction bases outside the gene matches: 15. The CDR3 spans 17 residues. This chain's CDR3 is CASCEAASGRIGETQYF. The DNA for the CDR3 is TGCGCCAGCTGCGAAGCGGCTAGCGGGAGGATTGGAGAGACCCAGTACTTC.